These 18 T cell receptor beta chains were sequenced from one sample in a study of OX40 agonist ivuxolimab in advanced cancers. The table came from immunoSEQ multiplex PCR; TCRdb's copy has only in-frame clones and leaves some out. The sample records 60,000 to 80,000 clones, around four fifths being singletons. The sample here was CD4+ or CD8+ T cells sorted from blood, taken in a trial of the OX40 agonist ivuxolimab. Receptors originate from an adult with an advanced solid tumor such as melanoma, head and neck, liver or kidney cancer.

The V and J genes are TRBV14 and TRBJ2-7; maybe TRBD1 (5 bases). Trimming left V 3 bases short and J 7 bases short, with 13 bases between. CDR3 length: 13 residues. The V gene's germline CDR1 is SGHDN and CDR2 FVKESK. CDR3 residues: CASSQGRLWEQYF. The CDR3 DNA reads TGTGCCAGCAGCCAGGGGCGGTTATGGGAGCAGTACTTC.

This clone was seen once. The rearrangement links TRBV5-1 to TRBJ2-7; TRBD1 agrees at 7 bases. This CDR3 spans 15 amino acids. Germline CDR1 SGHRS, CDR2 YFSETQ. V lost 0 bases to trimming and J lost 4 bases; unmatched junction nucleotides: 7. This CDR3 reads CASSLAAGGSYEQYV. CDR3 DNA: TGCGCCAGCAGCTTGGCGGCAGGGGGATCGTACGAGCAGTACGTC.

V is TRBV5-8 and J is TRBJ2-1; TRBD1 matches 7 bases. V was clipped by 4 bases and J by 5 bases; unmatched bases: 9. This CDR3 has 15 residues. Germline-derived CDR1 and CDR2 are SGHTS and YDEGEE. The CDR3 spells CASSTGQPLDNEQFF. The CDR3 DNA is TGTGCCAGCAGCACGGGACAGCCCCTTGACAATGAGCAGTTCTTC.

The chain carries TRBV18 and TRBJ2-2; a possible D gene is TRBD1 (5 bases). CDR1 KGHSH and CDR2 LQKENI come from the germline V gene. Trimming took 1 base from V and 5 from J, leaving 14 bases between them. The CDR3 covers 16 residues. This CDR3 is CASSPRSTGRTGELFF. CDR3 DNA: TGTGCCAGCTCACCACGCTCCACAGGTCGAACCGGGGAGCTGTTTTTT.

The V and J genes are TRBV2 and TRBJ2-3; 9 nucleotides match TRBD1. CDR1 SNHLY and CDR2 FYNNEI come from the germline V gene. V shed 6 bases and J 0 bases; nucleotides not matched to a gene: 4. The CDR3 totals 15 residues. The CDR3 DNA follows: TGTGCCAGCAGCTCTGACAGGGGGAGCACAGATACGCAGTATTTT. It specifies CASSSDRGSTDTQYF.

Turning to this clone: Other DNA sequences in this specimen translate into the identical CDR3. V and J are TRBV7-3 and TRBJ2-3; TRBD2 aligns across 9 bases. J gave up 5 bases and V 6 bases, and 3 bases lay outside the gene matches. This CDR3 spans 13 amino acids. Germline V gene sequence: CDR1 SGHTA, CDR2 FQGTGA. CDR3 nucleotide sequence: TGTGCCAGCAGTCTGCGGGAGGGAGATACGCAGTATTTT. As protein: CASSLREGDTQYF.

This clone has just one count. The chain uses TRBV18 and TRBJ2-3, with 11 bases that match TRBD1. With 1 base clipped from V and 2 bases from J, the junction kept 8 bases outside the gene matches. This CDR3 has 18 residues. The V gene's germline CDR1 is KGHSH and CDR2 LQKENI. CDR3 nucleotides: TGTGCCAGCTCACCACTACAGAGGACAGGGGGCGTCACAGATACGCAGTATTTT. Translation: CASSPLQRTGGVTDTQYF.

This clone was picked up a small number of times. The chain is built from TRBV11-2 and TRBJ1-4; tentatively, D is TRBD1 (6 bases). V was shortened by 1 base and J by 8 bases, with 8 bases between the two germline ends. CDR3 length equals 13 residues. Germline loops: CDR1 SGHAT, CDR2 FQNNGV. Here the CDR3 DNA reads TGTGCCAGCAGCTTAGGGGGGGCAGAAAAACTGTTTTTT. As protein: CASSLGGAEKLFF.

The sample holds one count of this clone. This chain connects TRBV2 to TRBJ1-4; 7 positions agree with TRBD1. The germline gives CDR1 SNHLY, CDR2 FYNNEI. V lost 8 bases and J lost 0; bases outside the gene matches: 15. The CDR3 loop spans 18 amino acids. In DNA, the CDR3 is TGTGCCAGCGGGAGTGCCGGGACAGATCCCGCAACTAATGAAAAACTGTTTTTT. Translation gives CASGSAGTDPATNEKLFF.

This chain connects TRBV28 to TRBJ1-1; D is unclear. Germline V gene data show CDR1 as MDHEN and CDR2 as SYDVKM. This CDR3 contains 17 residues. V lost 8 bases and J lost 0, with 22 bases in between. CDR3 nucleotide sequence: TGTGCCAGCGTTGGAGAAACCCCAGGAACTATGAACACTGAAGCTTTCTTT. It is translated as CASVGETPGTMNTEAFF.

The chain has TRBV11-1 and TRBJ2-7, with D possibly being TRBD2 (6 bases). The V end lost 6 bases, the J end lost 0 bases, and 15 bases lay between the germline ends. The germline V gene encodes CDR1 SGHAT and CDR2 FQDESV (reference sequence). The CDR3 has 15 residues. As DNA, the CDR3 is TGTGCCAGCAGATTCCATTCCGGGGGCTCCTACGAGCAGTACTTC. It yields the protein CASRFHSGGSYEQYF.

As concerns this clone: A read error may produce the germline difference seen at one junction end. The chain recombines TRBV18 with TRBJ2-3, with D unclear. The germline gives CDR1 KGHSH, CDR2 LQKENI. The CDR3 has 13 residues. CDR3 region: CASSPDRYSPVDF. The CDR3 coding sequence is TGTGCCAGCTCACCTGACCGGTACTCCCCGGTGGATTTT.

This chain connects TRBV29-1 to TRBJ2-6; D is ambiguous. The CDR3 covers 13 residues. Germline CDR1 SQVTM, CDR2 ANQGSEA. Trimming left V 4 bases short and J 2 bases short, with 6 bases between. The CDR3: CSVGRTGANVLTF. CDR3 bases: TGCAGCGTTGGGCGGACTGGGGCCAACGTCCTGACTTTC. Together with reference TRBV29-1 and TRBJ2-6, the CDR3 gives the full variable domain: SAVISQKPSRDICQRGTSLTIQCQVDSQVTMMFWYRQQPGQSLTLIATANQGSEATYESGFVIDKFPISRPNLTFSTLTVSNMSPEDSSIYLCSVGRTGANVLTFGAGSRLTVL.

Here the CDR3 reads CASSWTNANYGYTF. The CDR3 region has the DNA TGCGCCAGCAGCTGGACGAACGCTAACTATGGCTACACCTTC. This chain links TRBV5-1 with TRBJ1-2; D remains unclear. This CDR3 has 14 residues. From germline, CDR1 is SGHRS and CDR2 YFSETQ. The ends were cut back, 3 bases at V and 0 bases at J, with 9 bases in the middle.

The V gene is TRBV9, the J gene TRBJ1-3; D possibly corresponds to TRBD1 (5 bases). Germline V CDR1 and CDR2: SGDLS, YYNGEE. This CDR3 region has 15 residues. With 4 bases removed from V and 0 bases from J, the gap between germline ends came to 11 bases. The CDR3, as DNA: TGTGCCAGCAGCCCTTGGGGGGGCTCTGGAAACACCATATATTTT. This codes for CASSPWGGSGNTIYF.

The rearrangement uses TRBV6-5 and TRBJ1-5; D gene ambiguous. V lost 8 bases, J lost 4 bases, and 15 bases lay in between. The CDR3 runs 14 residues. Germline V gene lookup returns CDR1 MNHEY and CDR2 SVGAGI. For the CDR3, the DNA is TGTGCCAGCGCCCACGGTGGAGATAATCAGCCCCAGCATTTT. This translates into CASAHGGDNQPQHF.

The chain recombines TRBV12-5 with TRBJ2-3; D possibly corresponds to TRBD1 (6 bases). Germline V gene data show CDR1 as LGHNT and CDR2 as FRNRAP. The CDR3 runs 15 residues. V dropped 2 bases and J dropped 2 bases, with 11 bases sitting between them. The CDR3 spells CASGLNWTDTDTQYF. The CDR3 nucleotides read TGTGCTAGTGGTTTGAATTGGACAGACACAGATACGCAGTATTTT.

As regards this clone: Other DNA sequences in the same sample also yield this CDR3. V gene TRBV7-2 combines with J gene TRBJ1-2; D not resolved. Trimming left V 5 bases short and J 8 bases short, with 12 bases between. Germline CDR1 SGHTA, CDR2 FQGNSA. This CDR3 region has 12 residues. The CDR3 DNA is TGTGCCAGCAGCCTGACGGGGTTAGGCTACACCTTC. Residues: CASSLTGLGYTF.